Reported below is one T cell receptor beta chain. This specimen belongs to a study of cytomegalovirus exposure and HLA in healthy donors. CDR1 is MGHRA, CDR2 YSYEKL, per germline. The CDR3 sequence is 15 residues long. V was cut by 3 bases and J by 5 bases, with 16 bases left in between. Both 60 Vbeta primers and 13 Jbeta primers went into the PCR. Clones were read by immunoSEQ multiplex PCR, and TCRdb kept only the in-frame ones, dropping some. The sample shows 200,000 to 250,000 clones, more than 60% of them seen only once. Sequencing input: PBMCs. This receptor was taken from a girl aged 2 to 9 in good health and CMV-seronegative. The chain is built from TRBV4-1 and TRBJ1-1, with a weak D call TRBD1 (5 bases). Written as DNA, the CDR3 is TGCGCCAGCAGCCACGGAGGGCAGGGTAGGACTGAAGCTTTCTTT. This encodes CASSHGGQGRTEAFF.